This TCR beta chain was sequenced in a study of blood T cell repertoires in COVID-19. Germline assignment: CDR1 DFQATT and CDR2 SNEGSKA (reference sequence). Deletions cut 4 bases from V and 4 bases from J, with 7 bases between. This CDR3 spans 11 amino acids. Using immunoSEQ multiplex PCR, the repertoire was profiled, and TCRdb retains in-frame clones only, with some absent. The repertoire includes 270,000 or so clones, about nine tenths of them detected once, and 0.94% sits in the top ten. This clonotype was sampled from a woman aged 35 to 49 who had recovered from COVID-19. The chain employs TRBV20-1 and TRBJ1-1; D is undetermined. The sequenced sample was peripheral blood. CDR3 residues: CSAIFSTEAFF. In DNA form, the CDR3 reads TGCAGTGCTATCTTTTCCACTGAAGCTTTCTTT.